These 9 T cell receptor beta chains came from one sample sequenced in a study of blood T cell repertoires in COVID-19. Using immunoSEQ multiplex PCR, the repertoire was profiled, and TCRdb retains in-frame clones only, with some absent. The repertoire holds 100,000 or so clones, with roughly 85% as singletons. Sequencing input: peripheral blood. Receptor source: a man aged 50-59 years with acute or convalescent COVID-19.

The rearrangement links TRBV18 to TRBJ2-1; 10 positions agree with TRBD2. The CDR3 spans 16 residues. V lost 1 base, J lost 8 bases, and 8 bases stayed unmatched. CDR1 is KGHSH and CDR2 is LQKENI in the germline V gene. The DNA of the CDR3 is TGTGCCAGCTCACCACGAGGGACTAGCGCCTTCGATGAGCAGTTCTTC. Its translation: CASSPRGTSAFDEQFF.

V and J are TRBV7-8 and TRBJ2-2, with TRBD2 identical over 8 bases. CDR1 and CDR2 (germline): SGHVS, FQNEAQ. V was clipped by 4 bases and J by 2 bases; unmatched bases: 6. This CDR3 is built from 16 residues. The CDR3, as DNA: TGTGCCAGCAGCTACGAGCGGGGGCGAAACACCGGGGAGCTGTTTTTT. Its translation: CASSYERGRNTGELFF. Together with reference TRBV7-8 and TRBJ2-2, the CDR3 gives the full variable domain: GAGVSQSPRYKVAKRGQDVALRCDPISGHVSLFWYQQALGQGPEFLTYFQNEAQLDKSGLPSDRFFAERPEGSVSTLKIQRTQQEDSAVYLCASSYERGRNTGELFFGEGSRLTVL.

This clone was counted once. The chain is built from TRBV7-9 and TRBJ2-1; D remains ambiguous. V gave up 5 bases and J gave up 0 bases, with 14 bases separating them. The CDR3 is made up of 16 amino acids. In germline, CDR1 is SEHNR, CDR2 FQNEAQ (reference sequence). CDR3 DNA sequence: TGTGCCAGCAGCCCCTTCTCGTTGAGCTCCTACAATGAGCAGTTCTTC. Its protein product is CASSPFSLSSYNEQFF.

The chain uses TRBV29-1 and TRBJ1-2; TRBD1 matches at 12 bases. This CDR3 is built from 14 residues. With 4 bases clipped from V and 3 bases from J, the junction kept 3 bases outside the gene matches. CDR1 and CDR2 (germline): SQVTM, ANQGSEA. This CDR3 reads CSVGGTGGYYGYTF. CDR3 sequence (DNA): TGCAGCGTTGGCGGGACAGGGGGCTACTATGGCTACACCTTC.

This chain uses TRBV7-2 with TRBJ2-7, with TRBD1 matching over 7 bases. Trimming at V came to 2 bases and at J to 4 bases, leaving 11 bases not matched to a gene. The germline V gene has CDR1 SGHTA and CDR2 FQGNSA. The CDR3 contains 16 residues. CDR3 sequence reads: CASSLRPTGARYEQYF. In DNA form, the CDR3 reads TGTGCCAGCAGCTTAAGGCCAACAGGGGCGAGATACGAGCAGTACTTC.

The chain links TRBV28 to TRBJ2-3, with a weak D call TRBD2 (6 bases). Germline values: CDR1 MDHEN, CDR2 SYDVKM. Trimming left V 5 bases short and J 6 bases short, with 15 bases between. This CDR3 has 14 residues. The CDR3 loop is CASSIGTREDTQYF. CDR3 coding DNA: TGTGCCAGCAGTATCGGGACTCGGGAGGATACGCAGTATTTT.

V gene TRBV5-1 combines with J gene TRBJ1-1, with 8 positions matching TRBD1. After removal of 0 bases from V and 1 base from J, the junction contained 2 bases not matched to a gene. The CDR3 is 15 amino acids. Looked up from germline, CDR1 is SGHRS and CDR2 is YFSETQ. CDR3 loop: CASSLGTGGNTEAFF. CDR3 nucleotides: TGCGCCAGCAGCTTGGGAACAGGGGGGAACACTGAAGCTTTCTTT.

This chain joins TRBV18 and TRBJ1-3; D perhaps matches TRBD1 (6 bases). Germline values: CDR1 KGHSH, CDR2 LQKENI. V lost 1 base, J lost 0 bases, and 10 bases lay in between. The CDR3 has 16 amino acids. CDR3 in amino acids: CASSPRGGTSGNTIYF. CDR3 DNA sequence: TGTGCCAGCTCACCACGTGGGGGCACCTCTGGAAACACCATATATTTT. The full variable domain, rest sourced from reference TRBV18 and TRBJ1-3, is NAGVMQNPRHLVRRRGQEARLRCSPMKGHSHVYWYRQLPEEGLKFMVYLQKENIIDESGMPKERFSAEFPKEGPSILRIQQVVRGDSAAYFCASSPRGGTSGNTIYFGEGSWLTVV.

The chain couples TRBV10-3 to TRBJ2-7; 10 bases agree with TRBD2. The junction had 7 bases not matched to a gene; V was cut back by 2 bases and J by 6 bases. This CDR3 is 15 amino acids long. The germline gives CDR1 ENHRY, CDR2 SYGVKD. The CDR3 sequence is CAISEGVAGGSEQYF. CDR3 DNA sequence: TGTGCCATCAGTGAGGGGGTAGCGGGGGGAAGCGAGCAGTACTTC.